What follows describes a single T cell receptor beta chain. This specimen belongs to a study of cytomegalovirus exposure and HLA in healthy donors. Trimming cost V 3 bases and J 8 bases; bases outside gene matches: 5. The CDR3 loop spans 14 amino acids. Germline-derived CDR1 and CDR2 are SGDLS and YYNGEE. The PCR was carried out with 60 Vbeta primers and 13 Jbeta primers. Profiled with immunoSEQ multiplex PCR; TCRdb holds only in-frame clones, not every one. The sample records over 100,000 clones, roughly 70% being singletons. This rearrangement joins TRBV9 to TRBJ1-4; TRBD1 aligns across 9 bases. The clonotype originates from a man aged 45 to 65 in good health and CMV-seropositive. Material for sequencing was PBMCs. CDR3 sequence reads: CASSAGQGLEKLFF. For the CDR3, the DNA is TGTGCCAGCAGCGCGGGACAGGGATTGGAAAAACTGTTTTTT.